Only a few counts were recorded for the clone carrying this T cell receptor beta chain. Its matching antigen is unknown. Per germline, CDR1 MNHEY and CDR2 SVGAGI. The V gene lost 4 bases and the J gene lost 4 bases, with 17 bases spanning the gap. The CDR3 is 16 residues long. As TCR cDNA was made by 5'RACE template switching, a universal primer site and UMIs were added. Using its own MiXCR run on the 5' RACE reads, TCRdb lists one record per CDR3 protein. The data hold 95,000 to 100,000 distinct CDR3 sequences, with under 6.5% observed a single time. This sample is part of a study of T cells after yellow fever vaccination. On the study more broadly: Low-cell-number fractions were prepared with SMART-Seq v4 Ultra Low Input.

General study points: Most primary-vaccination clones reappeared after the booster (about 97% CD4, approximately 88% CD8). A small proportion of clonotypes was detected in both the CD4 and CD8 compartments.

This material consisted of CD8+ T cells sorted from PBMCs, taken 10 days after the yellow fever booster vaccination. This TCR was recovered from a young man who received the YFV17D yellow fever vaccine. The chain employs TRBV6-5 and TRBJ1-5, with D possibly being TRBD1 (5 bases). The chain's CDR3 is CASSSYGVGGNQPQHF. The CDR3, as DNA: TGTGCCAGCAGTTCGTACGGGGTGGGGGGGAATCAGCCCCAGCATTTT.